Following are 32 T cell receptor beta chains from one sample sequenced in a study of blood T cell repertoires in COVID-19. Repertoires were generated with immunoSEQ multiplex PCR, while TCRdb's copy carries only in-frame clones and drops some. Of about 39,000 clones listed, 87% are singletons. Material: peripheral blood. The receptors shown here come from a man aged 55-75 years with acute or convalescent COVID-19.

V is TRBV9 and J is TRBJ2-1; the match to TRBD2 covers 8 bases. Germline-derived CDR1 and CDR2 are SGDLS and YYNGEE. The CDR3 totals 15 residues. The V segment lost 6 bases and the J segment 4 bases; nucleotides outside the gene matches: 9. CDR3 amino acids: CASTVGSSGYNEQFF. CDR3 nucleotide sequence: TGTGCCAGCACCGTGGGGTCTAGCGGGTACAATGAGCAGTTCTTC.

The V and J genes are TRBV5-1 and TRBJ1-2; 8 nucleotides align to TRBD1. V dropped 0 bases and J dropped 8; count of bases not matched to a gene: 9. Germline V lookup: CDR1 SGHRS, CDR2 YFSETQ. The CDR3 has 15 amino acids. The CDR3 is CASSLAGATGEGYTF. CDR3 DNA: TGCGCCAGCAGCTTGGCGGGCGCGACAGGGGAAGGCTACACCTTC. Full variable domain (outside the CDR3, taken from reference TRBV5-1 and TRBJ1-2): KAGVTQTPRYLIKTRGQQVTLSCSPISGHRSVSWYQQTPGQGLQFLFEYFSETQRNKGNFPGRFSGRQFSNSRSEMNVSTLELGDSALYLCASSLAGATGEGYTFGSGTRLTVV.

This clone was seen just once. This chain joins TRBV19 and TRBJ1-3; a possible D gene is TRBD1 (5 bases). Trimming shortened V by 3 bases and J by 0 bases, and 9 bases separated the two germline ends. From germline, CDR1 is LNHDA and CDR2 SQIVND (reference sequence). The CDR3 covers 15 residues. The CDR3 loop reads CASSMGPISGNTIYF. The CDR3 region has the DNA TGTGCCAGTAGTATGGGGCCGATCTCTGGAAACACCATATATTTT.

The rearrangement uses TRBV11-1 and TRBJ1-1; D remains unclear. V shed 4 bases and J shed 0 bases, with 9 bases lying between them. This CDR3 region has 14 residues. Germline loops: CDR1 SGHAT, CDR2 FQDESV (reference sequence). CDR3 protein: CASSYQEMNTEAFF. In DNA, the CDR3 is TGTGCCAGCAGCTATCAGGAAATGAACACTGAAGCTTTCTTT.

This chain joins TRBV14 and TRBJ1-6; a weak D match, TRBD1 (6 bases). Germline assignment: CDR1 SGHDN and CDR2 FVKESK. This CDR3 is 13 amino acids long. Trimming took 4 bases from V and 10 from J, leaving 11 bases between them. In DNA form, the CDR3 reads TGTGCCAGCAGCCTGGGGGCCCTGTCACCCCTCCACTTT. Translated: CASSLGALSPLHF.

The V call is TRBV7-8, the J call TRBJ1-1, with 9 bases aligning to TRBD1. Germline CDR1 is SGHVS and CDR2 is FQNEAQ. The V segment lost 5 bases and the J segment 4 bases; nucleotides outside the gene matches: 5. The CDR3 runs to 14 residues. The CDR3 protein is CASSAGTGTTEAFF. In DNA form, the CDR3 reads TGTGCCAGCAGCGCGGGGACAGGGACCACTGAAGCTTTCTTT.

This clone was observed once. This chain joins TRBV5-1 and TRBJ2-5; tentative D call: TRBD1 (6 bases). The CDR3 consists of 14 residues. Trimming took off 2 bases at V and 5 bases at J, with 13 bases between the two ends. The germline CDR1 and CDR2 sequences are SGHRS and YFSETQ. CDR3 sequence reads: CASSLTGPGETQYF. CDR3 in DNA: TGCGCCAGCAGCTTAACAGGGCCCGGGGAGACCCAGTACTTC.

The chain carries TRBV18 and TRBJ1-1; 7 positions agree with TRBD1. This CDR3 is built from 15 residues. The ends lost 2 bases at V and 4 bases at J; junction bases unmatched: 7. Germline values: CDR1 KGHSH, CDR2 LQKENI. The CDR3 region is CASSPTTNRGTEAFF. Written as DNA, the CDR3 is TGTGCCAGCTCACCAACTACCAACAGGGGCACTGAAGCTTTCTTT. Together with reference TRBV18 and TRBJ1-1, the CDR3 gives the full variable domain: NAGVMQNPRHLVRRRGQEARLRCSPMKGHSHVYWYRQLPEEGLKFMVYLQKENIIDESGMPKERFSAEFPKEGPSILRIQQVVRGDSAAYFCASSPTTNRGTEAFFGQGTRLTVV.

The rearrangement links TRBV7-2 to TRBJ1-3, with 9 bases that match TRBD1. Per germline, CDR1 SGHTA and CDR2 FQGNSA. CDR3 length: 15 residues. With 5 bases clipped from V and 6 bases from J, the junction kept 8 bases outside the gene matches. CDR3 amino acids: CASSARTGAENTIYF. The CDR3 DNA follows: TGTGCCAGCAGCGCACGGACAGGGGCTGAAAACACCATATATTTT.

This clone was counted once. The V call is TRBV7-2, the J call TRBJ1-1; 10 nucleotides line up with TRBD1. The CDR3 extends over 16 amino acids. The J segment lost 5 bases and the V segment lost 2 bases, leaving 8 bases of the junction unmatched. Germline V gives CDR1 SGHTA, CDR2 FQGNSA. CDR3 loop: CASSLRQTGGGTEAFF. In DNA, the CDR3 is TGTGCCAGCAGCTTACGCCAGACAGGGGGCGGGACTGAAGCTTTCTTT.

The chain uses TRBV6-5 and TRBJ2-7, with 7 bases identical to TRBD1. This CDR3 has 13 residues. J gave up 3 bases and V 6 bases, and 5 bases lay outside the gene matches. Germline V gene sequence: CDR1 MNHEY, CDR2 SVGAGI. The CDR3 reads CASRTQGFYEQYF. The CDR3 region has the DNA TGTGCCAGCAGAACACAGGGGTTCTACGAGCAGTACTTC.

J is TRBJ1-3 and V is TRBV7-9; D is possibly TRBD1 (6 bases). This CDR3 contains 17 residues. Trimming took off 3 bases at V and 0 bases at J, with 15 bases between the two ends. CDR1 and CDR2 (germline): SEHNR, FQNEAQ (reference sequence). CDR3 amino acids: CASSFLGRGYSGNTIYF. In DNA form, the CDR3 reads TGTGCCAGCAGCTTTTTAGGCAGGGGCTACTCTGGAAACACCATATATTTT.

This clone came up a few times. This chain uses TRBV10-3 with TRBJ2-3; possible D gene TRBD2, 8 bases. CDR1 is ENHRY and CDR2 is SYGVKD in the germline V gene. The V and J ends lost 0 bases and 2 bases respectively, with 24 bases between them. The CDR3 runs 20 residues. CDR3 region: CAISESTGTRRQGYTDTQYF. The CDR3 region has the DNA TGTGCCATCAGTGAGTCGACAGGGACTAGACGGCAAGGGTACACAGATACGCAGTATTTT.

This clone was seen only a few times. The genes are TRBV7-8 and TRBJ1-1; weak D call: TRBD1 (5 bases). V shed 5 bases and J shed 4 bases, with 14 bases lying between them. The CDR3 runs 14 residues. CDR1 is SGHVS and CDR2 is FQNEAQ in the germline V gene. Here the CDR3 DNA reads TGTGCCAGCAGCGCTGCAGGGTTGGGCACTGAAGCTTTCTTT. Translation: CASSAAGLGTEAFF.

The gene calls are TRBV28 and TRBJ1-2; the D gene is possibly TRBD1 (5 bases). Germline V gene sequence: CDR1 MDHEN, CDR2 SYDVKM. V dropped 5 bases and J dropped 2 bases, with 9 bases sitting between them. CDR3 size: 13 residues. The CDR3 reads CASSRRQNYGYTF. In nucleotides, the CDR3 is TGTGCCAGCAGTCGAAGACAGAACTATGGCTACACCTTC.

The rearrangement uses TRBV6-1 and TRBJ2-7; D remains ambiguous. The CDR3 is 15 residues long. Trimming took off 1 base at V and 0 bases at J, with 10 bases between the two ends. CDR1 is MNHNS and CDR2 is SASEGT in the germline V gene. The CDR3: CASSEVGQDSYEQYF. CDR3 nucleotide sequence: TGTGCCAGCAGTGAAGTTGGTCAGGACTCCTACGAGCAGTACTTC.

This sequence joins TRBV5-1 and TRBJ2-7, with D uncertain. The CDR3 runs 14 residues. CDR1 and CDR2 from the germline V gene are SGHRS and YFSETQ. V dropped 0 bases and J dropped 2 bases, with 9 bases sitting between them. The DNA of the CDR3 is TGCGCCAGCAGCTTGGCCCCCGACACCTACGAGCAGTACTTC. Its protein product is CASSLAPDTYEQYF. The full variable domain, rest sourced from reference TRBV5-1 and TRBJ2-7, is KAGVTQTPRYLIKTRGQQVTLSCSPISGHRSVSWYQQTPGQGLQFLFEYFSETQRNKGNFPGRFSGRQFSNSRSEMNVSTLELGDSALYLCASSLAPDTYEQYFGPGTRLTVT.

The chain has TRBV6-4 and TRBJ1-5, with TRBD1 as a possible D gene (5 bases). The ends were cut back, 4 bases at V and 0 bases at J, with 7 bases in the middle. The CDR3 is 14 residues long. Per the germline V gene, CDR1 is MRHNA and CDR2 is SNTAGT. The CDR3 DNA follows: TGTGCCAGCAGTGCGGGGGATAGCAATCAGCCCCAGCATTTT. It encodes CASSAGDSNQPQHF.

The gene calls are TRBV11-3 and TRBJ1-1; perhaps TRBD1 as D (6 bases). Germline CDR1 and CDR2: SGHNT and YENEEA. The V gene lost 5 bases and the J gene lost 3 bases, with 22 bases spanning the gap. This CDR3 region has 17 residues. Here the CDR3 reads CASSNTRTANKHTEAFF. CDR3 coding DNA: TGTGCCAGCAGCAACACTCGGACAGCTAACAAACACACTGAAGCTTTCTTT.

The rearrangement uses TRBV10-3 and TRBJ2-1; tentatively, D is TRBD2 (5 bases). CDR3 length equals 14 residues. From germline, CDR1 is ENHRY and CDR2 SYGVKD. The V end lost 11 bases, the J end lost 3 bases, and 17 bases lay between the germline ends. The CDR3 region has the DNA TGTGCCTCCCTTCGGTCAGCGGACTACAATGAGCAGTTCTTC. It is translated as CASLRSADYNEQFF.

The chain combines TRBV6-4 with TRBJ1-1, with 8 bases matching TRBD1. Losses at the gene ends were 2 bases for V and 1 base for J; bases not matched to a gene: 3. Germline V CDR1 and CDR2: MRHNA, SNTAGT. The CDR3 length is 15 residues. The CDR3 coding sequence is TGTGCCAGCAGTGACGCAGGGACAGGGAACACTGAAGCTTTCTTT. Protein product: CASSDAGTGNTEAFF.

This clone was picked up one time. The rearrangement joins TRBV6-2 or TRBV6-3 to TRBJ2-5; 10 nucleotides match TRBD1. Germline-derived CDR1 and CDR2 are MNHEY and SVGEGT. This CDR3 comprises 15 residues. J lost 5 bases, V lost 4 bases, and 7 bases had no gene match. In DNA form, the CDR3 reads TGTGCCAGCAGTTGGGGGACAGGGGTGATCGAGACCCAGTACTTC. Translated: CASSWGTGVIETQYF.

The J gene is TRBJ2-2, the V gene TRBV5-1; 7 positions match TRBD1. Germline lookup yields CDR1 SGHRS and CDR2 YFSETQ. After removal of 0 bases from V and 3 bases from J, the junction contained 2 bases not matched to a gene. CDR3 length equals 15 residues. CDR3 amino acids: CASSLDRGDTGELFF. The CDR3 DNA reads as TGCGCCAGCAGCTTGGACAGGGGTGACACCGGGGAGCTGTTTTTT.

V is TRBV3-1 (or the pseudogene TRBV3-2) and J is TRBJ1-5, with 8 bases matching TRBD1. V shed 4 bases, J shed 10 bases, and the junction held 18 bases outside the gene matches. The germline V gene has CDR1 LGHDT and CDR2 YNNKEL (reference sequence). The CDR3 runs to 17 residues. Here the CDR3 reads CASSPSTLTGDLVPQHF. CDR3 nucleotides: TGTGCCAGCAGCCCCTCTACCTTGACAGGGGATCTGGTTCCCCAGCATTTT.

This sequence joins TRBV5-1 and TRBJ2-5; D ambiguous. Trimming stripped 4 bases from V and 1 base from J, with 5 bases between. CDR3 length: 12 residues. Germline lookup yields CDR1 SGHRS and CDR2 YFSETQ. CDR3 DNA: TGCGCCAGCAGCCACAGCCAAGAGACCCAGTACTTC. It codes for CASSHSQETQYF. The full variable domain, completed using reference TRBV5-1 and TRBJ2-5, is KAGVTQTPRYLIKTRGQQVTLSCSPISGHRSVSWYQQTPGQGLQFLFEYFSETQRNKGNFPGRFSGRQFSNSRSEMNVSTLELGDSALYLCASSHSQETQYFGPGTRLLVL.

DNA of the CDR3: TGTGCCAGCTCCCCTAGCGGGAGAACGCCAGATACGCAGTATTTT. Its protein product is CASSPSGRTPDTQYF. This chain links TRBV19 with TRBJ2-3, with 10 bases lining up with TRBD2. The V segment lost 9 bases and the J segment 4 bases; nucleotides outside the gene matches: 10. The germline CDR1 and CDR2 sequences are LNHDA and SQIVND (reference sequence). This CDR3 is 15 amino acids long.

The gene calls are TRBV11-3 and TRBJ2-2; TRBD2 aligns across 15 bases. J lost 4 bases, V lost 4 bases, and 4 bases had no gene match. The length of the CDR3 is 17 residues. Germline CDR1 reads SGHNT; CDR2 reads YENEEA. The CDR3 nucleotides read TGTGCCAGCAGCTCGGGACTAGCGGGAGGACGCACCGGGGAGCTGTTTTTT. It is translated as CASSSGLAGGRTGELFF.

There are a few counts of this clone. This chain links TRBV3-1 (or the pseudogene TRBV3-2) with TRBJ2-2; D remains ambiguous. The V end lost 1 base, the J end lost 4 bases, and 4 bases lay between the germline ends. The length of the CDR3 is 13 residues. The germline V gene encodes CDR1 LGHDT and CDR2 YNNKEL (reference sequence). The chain's CDR3 is CASSQGATGELFF. CDR3 nucleotide sequence: TGTGCCAGCAGCCAAGGGGCCACCGGGGAGCTGTTTTTT.

This clone appeared a single time. The J gene is TRBJ2-3, the V gene TRBV11-3, with 7 bases lining up with TRBD1. The CDR3 loop spans 13 amino acids. V lost 3 bases, J lost 3 bases, and 0 bases stayed unmatched. Per the germline V gene, CDR1 is SGHNT and CDR2 is YENEEA. CDR3 coding DNA: TGTGCCAGCAGCTTGGGACAGACAGATACGCAGTATTTT. It codes for CASSLGQTDTQYF.

The chain has TRBV6-5 and TRBJ2-7, with a tentative D call TRBD2 (6 bases). CDR1 and CDR2 (germline): MNHEY, SVGAGI. CDR3 length: 15 residues. Between the trimmed V and J ends, which lost 2 bases and 3 bases, there was a span of 14 bases. CDR3 sequence (DNA): TGTGCCAGCAGTTACAGCCAGGGAGGCAGCTACGAGCAGTACTTC. This encodes CASSYSQGGSYEQYF.

V and J are TRBV5-6 and TRBJ1-2; 9 bases map to TRBD1. This CDR3 has 13 amino acids. The V gene end was trimmed by 4 bases and the J gene end by 10 bases; junction bases not matched to a gene: 8. Germline CDR1 reads SGHDT; CDR2 reads YYEEEE. In nucleotides, the CDR3 is TGTGCCAGCAGCCTGCGGGACAGGGATGTCTACACCTTC. Translating gives CASSLRDRDVYTF.

The V call is TRBV2, the J call TRBJ1-5; D gene uncertain. V lost 6 bases, J lost 2 bases, and 8 bases lay in between. Looked up from germline, CDR1 is SNHLY and CDR2 is FYNNEI. The CDR3 is 13 residues long. The CDR3 loop reads CASRREGNQPQHF. Written as DNA, the CDR3 is TGTGCCAGCAGGAGGGAGGGCAATCAGCCCCAGCATTTT.